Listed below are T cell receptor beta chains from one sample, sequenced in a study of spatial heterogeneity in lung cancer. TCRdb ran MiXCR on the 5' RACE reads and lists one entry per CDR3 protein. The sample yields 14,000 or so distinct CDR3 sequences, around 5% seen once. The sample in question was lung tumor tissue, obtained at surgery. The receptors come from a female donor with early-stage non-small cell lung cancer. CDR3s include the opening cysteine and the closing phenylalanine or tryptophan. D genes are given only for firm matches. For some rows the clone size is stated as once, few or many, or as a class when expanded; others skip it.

CASSREETQYF TGTGCCAGCTCACGAGAAGAGACCCAGTACTTC TRBV18 many NA TRBJ2-5
CASSIVGLAVEETQYF TGTGCCAGTAGTATAGTTGGACTAGCGGTTGAAGAGACCCAGTACTTC TRBV19 few TRBD2 TRBJ2-5
CAISEKTGGGFYGYTF TGTGCCATCAGTGAGAAAACAGGGGGAGGCTTCTATGGCTACACCTTC TRBV10-3 many TRBD1 TRBJ1-2
CASSYTTNYGYTF TGCGCCAGCAGCTATACAACTAACTATGGCTACACCTTC TRBV5-1 many NA TRBJ1-2
CASSLLSGPIYEQYF TGTGCCAGCAGTTTGCTGTCGGGACCAATCTACGAGCAGTACTTC TRBV27 many NA TRBJ2-7
CAWGTNTEAFF TGTGCCTGGGGTACGAACACTGAAGCTTTCTTT TRBV30 many NA TRBJ1-1
CASSLGYGGFSPLHF TGTGCCAGCAGTCTTGGTTACGGGGGCTTTTCACCCCTCCACTTT TRBV28 many NA TRBJ1-6
CASSSGGNYSPLHF TGCGCCAGCAGTTCTGGCGGGAATTATTCACCCCTCCACTTT TRBV5-1 many NA TRBJ1-6
CASSRTQHSYNEQFF TGCGCCAGCAGCCGGACTCAACACTCCTACAATGAGCAGTTCTTC TRBV4-1 many NA TRBJ2-1
CASSYRAREQYF TGTGCCAGCAGTTACAGGGCTCGGGAGCAGTACTTC TRBV7-2 NA NA TRBJ2-7
CASSSGQGISTDTQYF TGTGCCAGTAGTTCCGGACAGGGCATTAGCACAGATACGCAGTATTTT TRBV19 many TRBD1 TRBJ2-3
CASSLSGTYEQYF TGTGCCAGCAGCTTGTCCGGTACCTACGAGCAGTACTTC TRBV5-5 many NA TRBJ2-7
CASTRGQAGGYTF TGTGCCAGCACCCGAGGCCAGGCCGGTGGCTACACCTTC TRBV7-9 medium-sized NA TRBJ1-2
CSAPQLGDRDIQYF TGCAGTGCTCCGCAGCTGGGGGACAGGGACATTCAGTACTTC TRBV20-1 medium-sized TRBD1 TRBJ2-4
CSARTGIENGYTF TGCAGTGCCCGAACAGGGATTGAGAATGGCTACACCTTC TRBV20-1 few NA TRBJ1-2
CAIRGTGNTEAFF TGTGCCATCAGAGGGACTGGGAACACTGAAGCTTTCTTT TRBV10-3 many NA TRBJ1-1
CASRVTENSPLHF TGCGCCAGCAGGGTGACAGAGAATTCACCCCTCCACTTT TRBV5-1 many NA TRBJ1-6
CASILLGGGADTQYF TGTGCCAGCATCCTATTAGGTGGAGGTGCGGATACGCAGTATTTT TRBV5-6 NA NA TRBJ2-3
CASSLTSSGNTIYF TGTGCCAGCAGCCTGACAAGCTCTGGAAACACCATATATTTT TRBV7-8 NA NA TRBJ1-3
CSARPIGGYTDTQYF TGCAGTGCTAGACCCATCGGGGGATACACAGATACGCAGTATTTT TRBV20-1 medium-sized NA TRBJ2-3
CASKKLGIDNSPLHF TGTGCCAGCAAAAAGCTCGGAATTGATAATTCACCCCTCCACTTT TRBV6-5 many NA TRBJ1-6
CASSYSIYSQGGGYEQYF TGTGCCAGCAGTTACTCGATATATAGTCAGGGGGGAGGGTACGAGCAGTACTTC TRBV6-5 many NA TRBJ2-7
CSVEDGQGAYEQYF TGCAGCGTTGAAGACGGGCAGGGGGCCTACGAGCAGTACTTC TRBV29-1 many TRBD1 TRBJ2-7
CASSPAGKSDYGYTF TGTGCCAGCTCACCGGCGGGGAAATCGGACTATGGCTACACCTTC TRBV18 medium-sized NA TRBJ1-2
CASSLGPQGEMYF TGTGCCAGCAGTTTAGGTCCCCAGGGCGAGATGTACTTC TRBV12-3/TRBV12-4 many NA TRBJ2-7
CASSYNLGKTEAFF TGTGCCAGCAGTTACAACCTAGGGAAAACTGAAGCTTTCTTT TRBV6-5 many NA TRBJ1-1
CASSSSSGEDNEQFF TGTGCCAGCAGCTCCTCTAGCGGGGAAGACAATGAGCAGTTCTTC TRBV5-4 medium-sized TRBD2 TRBJ2-1
CASAVRGRQNTGELFF TGTGCCAGCGCAGTGCGGGGCCGGCAGAACACCGGGGAGCTGTTTTTT TRBV11-1 NA NA TRBJ2-2
CASRSDTNYEQYF TGTGCCAGCAGATCGGACACGAACTACGAGCAGTACTTC TRBV28 many NA TRBJ2-7